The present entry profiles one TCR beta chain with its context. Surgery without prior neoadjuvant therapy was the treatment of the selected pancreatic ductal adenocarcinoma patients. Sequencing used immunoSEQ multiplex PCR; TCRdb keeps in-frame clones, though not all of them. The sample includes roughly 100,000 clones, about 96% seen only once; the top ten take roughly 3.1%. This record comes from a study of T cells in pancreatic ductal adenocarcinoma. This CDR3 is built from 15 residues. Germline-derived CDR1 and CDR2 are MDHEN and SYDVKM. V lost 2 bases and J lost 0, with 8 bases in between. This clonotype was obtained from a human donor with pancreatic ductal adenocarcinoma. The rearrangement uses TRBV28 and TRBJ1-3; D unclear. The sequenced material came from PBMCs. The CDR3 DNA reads TGTGCCAGCAGTTTACAAGTTAGCTCTGGAAACACCATATATTTT. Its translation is CASSLQVSSGNTIYF.